These 29 T cell receptor beta chains were all obtained from the same sample, sequenced in a study of cytomegalovirus exposure and HLA in healthy donors. The PCR employed 60 Vbeta primers together with 13 Jbeta primers. Assay: immunoSEQ multiplex PCR; the TCRdb copy retains only in-frame clones and omits some. The table records around 180,000 clones, 70% to 80% of them present only once. Sequencing used PBMCs. These receptors all come from a woman aged 45-60 years in good health and CMV-seronegative.

This rearrangement joins TRBV7-9 to TRBJ1-1; TRBD1 aligns across 7 bases. The CDR3 loop spans 15 amino acids. Germline lookup yields CDR1 SEHNR and CDR2 FQNEAQ (reference sequence). The V and J ends lost 5 bases and 3 bases, in that order; junction bases with no gene match: 9. For the CDR3, the DNA is TGTGCCAGCAGCGCAAAGGACAGGATGGACACTGAAGCTTTCTTT. Translated, it gives CASSAKDRMDTEAFF.

The chain has TRBV11-2 and TRBJ2-5; the match to TRBD2 covers 12 bases. The V and J ends lost 0 bases and 5 bases, in that order; junction bases with no gene match: 10. Germline loops: CDR1 SGHAT, CDR2 FQNNGV. This CDR3 has 18 amino acids. The CDR3 DNA follows: TGTGCCAGCAGCTTAGATCCCCCTAGCGGGAGGGCCCGGGAGACCCAGTACTTC. Translating gives CASSLDPPSGRARETQYF.

The chain combines TRBV18 with TRBJ1-1; the match to TRBD1 covers 8 bases. Trimming cost V 4 bases and J 1 base; bases outside gene matches: 8. Germline loops: CDR1 KGHSH, CDR2 LQKENI. The CDR3 has 16 amino acids. CDR3 coding DNA: TGTGCCAGCTCACAGATAAGACAGGGGTGGAACACTGAAGCTTTCTTT. Protein: CASSQIRQGWNTEAFF. The full variable domain, in which reference TRBV18 and TRBJ1-1 provide the parts outside the CDR3, is NAGVMQNPRHLVRRRGQEARLRCSPMKGHSHVYWYRQLPEEGLKFMVYLQKENIIDESGMPKERFSAEFPKEGPSILRIQQVVRGDSAAYFCASSQIRQGWNTEAFFGQGTRLTVV.

V usage is TRBV6-1 and J usage is TRBJ2-1, with a weak D call TRBD2 (5 bases). The V gene's germline CDR1 is MNHNS and CDR2 SASEGT. This CDR3 is 13 amino acids long. Between the trimmed V and J ends, which lost 3 bases and 7 bases, there was a span of 10 bases. This chain's CDR3 is CASSDGVPNEQFF. CDR3 coding DNA: TGTGCCAGCAGTGACGGGGTGCCTAATGAGCAGTTCTTC.

The V and J genes are TRBV6-1 and TRBJ1-5; 9 nucleotides match TRBD1. CDR3 length: 18 amino acids. Germline CDR1 reads MNHNS; CDR2 reads SASEGT. The V and J ends lost 4 bases and 0 bases, in that order; junction bases with no gene match: 10. CDR3 amino acids: CASSGFGQGKYSNQPQHF. The CDR3 DNA is TGTGCCAGCAGTGGGTTTGGACAGGGGAAATATAGCAATCAGCCCCAGCATTTT.

The V and J genes are TRBV5-4 and TRBJ2-7; 7 bases map to TRBD1. V dropped 3 bases and J dropped 2; count of bases not matched to a gene: 5. There are 14 residues in the CDR3. The V gene's germline CDR1 is SGHNT and CDR2 YYREEE (reference sequence). CDR3 nucleotides: TGTGCCAGCAGCTCTTACGACAGGGCCTACGAGCAGTACTTC. Translation gives CASSSYDRAYEQYF.

The chain is built from TRBV4-3 and TRBJ1-2; D remains unclear. Germline assignment: CDR1 LGHNA and CDR2 YSLEER. The CDR3 is made up of 15 amino acids. Trimming took off 0 bases at V and 4 bases at J, with 12 bases between the two ends. The DNA for the CDR3 is TGCGCCAGCAGCCAAGAGAACGGTGGTTCCTATGGCTACACCTTC. This translates into CASSQENGGSYGYTF.

The chain recombines TRBV7-2 with TRBJ2-1; D uncertain. The CDR3 runs 11 residues. V gave up 4 bases and J gave up 10 bases, with 8 bases separating them. Germline CDR1 SGHTA, CDR2 FQGNSA. Written as DNA, the CDR3 is TGTGCCAGCAGCTCGTACGGGGAGCAGTTCTTC. It codes for CASSSYGEQFF.

In its sample, this clone was seen once. V is TRBV6-1 and J is TRBJ1-4, with unresolved D. This CDR3 region has 14 residues. Germline CDR1 reads MNHNS; CDR2 reads SASEGT. Trimming took 6 bases from V and 8 from J, leaving 16 bases between them. The CDR3 protein is CASRRGGLGEKLFF. The CDR3 DNA reads as TGTGCCAGCAGACGGGGAGGGCTGGGGGAAAAACTGTTTTTT.

The chain joins TRBV10-3 to TRBJ1-1, with 11 bases fitting TRBD1. Germline V gene lookup returns CDR1 ENHRY and CDR2 SYGVKD. This CDR3 is built from 17 residues. J lost 10 bases, V lost 3 bases, and 16 bases had no gene match. DNA for the CDR3: TGTGCCATCAGTGACGGACAGGGGGCGTCGAATGCATTGTTAGCTTTCTTT. It encodes CAISDGQGASNALLAFF.

CDR3: CASSLTRLAGSSTDTQYF. The DNA for the CDR3 is TGTGCCAGCAGCTTAACAAGGCTAGCGGGGTCTAGCACAGATACGCAGTATTTT. The chain carries TRBV7-3 and TRBJ2-3; 9 bases are a match to TRBD2. V was pared by 0 bases and J by 0 bases, with 7 bases of the junction left unmatched. Germline V CDR1 and CDR2: SGHTA, FQGTGA. The CDR3 consists of 18 residues.

The rearrangement links TRBV30 to TRBJ1-2; 7 nucleotides line up with TRBD1. The CDR3 runs to 14 residues. J gave up 4 bases and V 2 bases, and 7 bases lay outside the gene matches. CDR1 is GTSNPN, CDR2 SVGIG, per germline (reference sequence). The CDR3 coding sequence is TGTGCCTGGAGTCCACCGGGACAGTCCTATGGCTACACCTTC. It specifies CAWSPPGQSYGYTF.

The genes are TRBV9 and TRBJ1-5; D might be TRBD1 (6 bases). The CDR3 length is 13 residues. The germline V and J ends were trimmed by 3 bases and 4 bases, with 8 bases remaining between them. Per germline, CDR1 SGDLS and CDR2 YYNGEE. The CDR3, as DNA: TGTGCCAGCAGCGCCACAGGGAATCAGCCCCAGCATTTT. It specifies CASSATGNQPQHF. The whole variable domain, remainder taken from reference TRBV9 and TRBJ1-5, is DSGVTQTPKHLITATGQRVTLRCSPRSGDLSVYWYQQSLDQGLQFLIQYYNGEERAKGNILERFSAQQFPDLHSELNLSSLELGDSALYFCASSATGNQPQHFGDGTRLSIL.

This chain links TRBV9 with TRBJ1-2; D is uncertain. The V and J ends lost 0 bases and 0 bases respectively, with 12 bases between them. Looked up from germline, CDR1 is SGDLS and CDR2 is YYNGEE. This CDR3 region has 16 residues. This CDR3 reads CASSVGLTATNYGYTF. The CDR3 bases are TGTGCCAGCAGCGTAGGATTAACAGCTACTAACTATGGCTACACCTTC. The whole variable domain, filled in from reference TRBV9 and TRBJ1-2, reads DSGVTQTPKHLITATGQRVTLRCSPRSGDLSVYWYQQSLDQGLQFLIQYYNGEERAKGNILERFSAQQFPDLHSELNLSSLELGDSALYFCASSVGLTATNYGYTFGSGTRLTVV.

This rearrangement joins TRBV7-2 to TRBJ1-3; the D gene is possibly TRBD1 (6 bases). V was pared by 8 bases and J by 3 bases, with 14 bases between. The CDR3 is 14 residues long. CDR1 is SGHTA and CDR2 is FQGNSA in the germline V gene. CDR3 bases: TGTGCCAGCCGAGAGGCAGGGGTTGGAAACACCATATATTTT. This codes for CASREAGVGNTIYF.

The chain carries TRBV7-2 and TRBJ1-5, with 8 nucleotides matching TRBD1. The CDR3 covers 16 residues. Germline V gives CDR1 SGHTA, CDR2 FQGNSA. Losses at the gene ends were 1 base for V and 0 bases for J; bases not matched to a gene: 2. The chain's CDR3 is CASSLGTGNSNQPQHF. For the CDR3, the DNA is TGTGCCAGCAGCTTAGGGACAGGGAATAGCAATCAGCCCCAGCATTTT.

V and J are TRBV9 and TRBJ2-1, with 8 nucleotides matching TRBD2. CDR1 is SGDLS, CDR2 YYNGEE, per germline. The ends lost 0 bases at V and 3 bases at J; junction bases unmatched: 5. This CDR3 has 16 residues. The CDR3 loop reads CASSVGAGAFYNEQFF. CDR3 nucleotide sequence: TGTGCCAGCAGCGTAGGAGCGGGGGCTTTCTACAATGAGCAGTTCTTC.

V and J are TRBV5-1 and TRBJ2-7; D is possibly TRBD2 (5 bases). The CDR3 contains 12 residues. Germline V lookup: CDR1 SGHRS, CDR2 YFSETQ. The ends were cut back, 3 bases at V and 2 bases at J, with 6 bases in the middle. The CDR3 DNA reads TGCGCCAGCAGCTCGGAGGCCTACGAGCAGTACTTC. It is translated as CASSSEAYEQYF. Based on the CDR3 plus reference TRBV5-1 and TRBJ2-7, the full variable domain is KAGVTQTPRYLIKTRGQQVTLSCSPISGHRSVSWYQQTPGQGLQFLFEYFSETQRNKGNFPGRFSGRQFSNSRSEMNVSTLELGDSALYLCASSSEAYEQYFGPGTRLTVT.

The chain links TRBV2 to TRBJ1-5, with 7 bases lining up with TRBD1. CDR3 length: 15 amino acids. V dropped 8 bases and J dropped 0; count of bases not matched to a gene: 7. Germline CDR1 and CDR2: SNHLY and FYNNEI. The CDR3 DNA sequence: TGTGCCAGCCGGGACAGCGAGCTTAGCAATCAGCCCCAGCATTTT. Protein: CASRDSELSNQPQHF.

With respect to this clone: Germline and junction disagree at one end, which may indicate a read error. The genes are TRBV7-9 and TRBJ1-2, with TRBD1 identical over 11 bases. Germline values: CDR1 SEHNR, CDR2 FQNEAQ (reference sequence). The length of the CDR3 is 16 residues. The DNA of the CDR3 is TGTTCCAGCAGCGCCGCCGGGACAGGGGGAATCTATGGCTACACCTTC. Protein product: CSSSAAGTGGIYGYTF.

The chain couples TRBV9 to TRBJ2-1, with 8 bases that match TRBD2. J gave up 7 bases and V 2 bases, and 8 bases lay outside the gene matches. The CDR3 extends over 15 amino acids. The germline V gene encodes CDR1 SGDLS and CDR2 YYNGEE. CDR3: CASSVTVSGVNEQFF. The CDR3 bases are TGTGCCAGCAGCGTTACCGTTAGCGGGGTAAATGAGCAGTTCTTC.

This clone was observed a few times. The V and J genes are TRBV5-1 and TRBJ2-1; D is ambiguous. Germline V lookup: CDR1 SGHRS, CDR2 YFSETQ. V was trimmed by 1 base and J by 2 bases, leaving 10 bases between them. The CDR3 is 15 amino acids. The CDR3 bases are TGCGCCAGCAGCTTGCTGAGCGACCCCTACAATGAGCAGTTCTTC. Residues: CASSLLSDPYNEQFF.

For the CDR3, the DNA is TGTGCCAGCCATACCGGTGGGACAGGGGCCAATGAGCAGTTCTTC. Protein: CASHTGGTGANEQFF. This chain links TRBV6-5 with TRBJ2-1; TRBD1 agrees at 10 bases. With V trimmed by 8 bases and J by 6 bases, 10 bases remained unmatched. Germline V gene sequence: CDR1 MNHEY, CDR2 SVGAGI. The CDR3 consists of 15 residues.

J is TRBJ2-5 and V is TRBV7-8, with 8 bases that match TRBD2. The V segment lost 5 bases and the J segment 1 base; nucleotides outside the gene matches: 9. The length of the CDR3 is 16 residues. Germline-derived CDR1 and CDR2 are SGHVS and FQNEAQ. The CDR3 DNA sequence: TGTGCCAGCAGCCCACGAATAGCGGGGACCCAAGAGACCCAGTACTTC. It codes for CASSPRIAGTQETQYF. Based on the CDR3 plus reference TRBV7-8 and TRBJ2-5, the full variable domain is GAGVSQSPRYKVAKRGQDVALRCDPISGHVSLFWYQQALGQGPEFLTYFQNEAQLDKSGLPSDRFFAERPEGSVSTLKIQRTQQEDSAVYLCASSPRIAGTQETQYFGPGTRLLVL.

The chain links TRBV5-1 to TRBJ2-5, with D possibly being TRBD1 (5 bases). This CDR3 comprises 14 residues. The V gene's germline CDR1 is SGHRS and CDR2 YFSETQ. V lost 5 bases to trimming and J lost 7 bases, with 18 bases between them. The CDR3 coding sequence is TGCGCCAGCAGGGTTGCTGGGGCACCAGGGACCCAGTACTTC. It specifies CASRVAGAPGTQYF.

The chain joins TRBV6-6 to TRBJ1-3, with TRBD1 matching over 8 bases. Unmatched junction bases numbered 4, after V lost 2 bases and J lost 7 bases. CDR3 length equals 14 residues. The germline V gene encodes CDR1 MNHNY and CDR2 SVGAGI (reference sequence). The CDR3 loop is CASSYIQGANTIYF. CDR3 DNA: TGTGCCAGCAGTTACATCCAGGGGGCGAACACCATATATTTT.

This chain uses TRBV4-3 with TRBJ2-7; possible D gene TRBD1, 6 bases. Germline-derived CDR1 and CDR2 are LGHNA and YSLEER. This CDR3 region has 18 residues. V was pared by 2 bases and J by 3 bases, with 23 bases between. CDR3 bases: TGCGCCAGCAGCCAATTACCTGTGGCACAGGGAATAGTCTACGAGCAGTACTTC. Translated: CASSQLPVAQGIVYEQYF.

This clone was observed a few times. The DNA of the CDR3 is TGTGCCAGCAGCTTCAGCGGGAGCGGAGGCAATGAGCAGTTCTTC. Protein: CASSFSGSGGNEQFF. The chain is built from TRBV7-3 and TRBJ2-1; 8 nucleotides match TRBD2. Germline-derived CDR1 and CDR2 are SGHTA and FQGTGA. The CDR3 loop spans 15 amino acids. J lost 6 bases, V lost 3 bases, and 7 bases had no gene match.

The chain employs TRBV6-4 and TRBJ2-1; 10 nucleotides match TRBD2. Germline values: CDR1 MRHNA, CDR2 SNTAGT. The CDR3 loop spans 16 amino acids. Trimming removed 2 bases from V and 4 bases from J; junction bases left unmatched: 5. The CDR3 sequence is CASSDSSGRFYNEQFF. CDR3 in DNA: TGTGCCAGCAGTGACAGTAGCGGGAGGTTTTACAATGAGCAGTTCTTC.